The clone carrying this TCR beta chain is a singleton in its sample. These data come from a study of neurological immune-mediated disorders. V was clipped by 3 bases and J by 2 bases, with 7 bases between them. Looked up from germline, CDR1 is LNHDA and CDR2 is SQIVND (reference sequence). This CDR3 spans 13 amino acids. As for time point: longitudinal time-point 1 (baseline). The starting material, 2 million PBMCs stored at -80 C, gave rise to the unsorted libraries. TCRdb passed the 5' RACE reads through MiXCR, listing each CDR3 protein once. Of approximately 36,000 distinct CDR3 sequences in the sample, less than 3.5% were seen once.

The chain employs TRBV19 and TRBJ1-2, with D unclear. This TCR was recovered from a woman in her sixties or seventies with multiple sclerosis. The source material was PBMCs. For the CDR3, the DNA is TGTGCCAGTAGTATGTATGGGAACTATGGCTACACCTTC. It translates to CASSMYGNYGYTF.